Listed here is a single TCR beta chain. The antigen is unknown. The sample originates from a study of shared clonotypes between healthy human individuals. CDR3 length: 16 residues. Germline CDR1 is KGHSH and CDR2 is LQKENI. The J segment lost 4 bases and the V segment lost 2 bases, leaving 6 bases of the junction unmatched. Some clones are missing from TCRdb's copy, which holds only in-frame ones; the method was immunoSEQ multiplex PCR. This repertoire shows 600,000 to 750,000 clones, around 77% found once; its top ten account for over 1.5%. Overall study findings and caveats: Sequencing depth was a factor that was expected to affect clonotype sharing among donors.

This sequence was found in a woman under 40 in good health. The specimen was memory CD4+ T cells sorted from blood. Regarding subset: CD45RA-negative fraction. This chain uses TRBV18 with TRBJ2-2; 8 bases agree with TRBD1. Written as DNA, the CDR3 is TGTGCCAGCTCACCAACTTTAGACAGGGGCACCGGGGAGCTGTTTTTT. It yields the protein CASSPTLDRGTGELFF.